The T cell receptor (beta chain) under discussion was sequenced for a study of PD-1 blockade in classical Hodgkin lymphoma. The study's findings and limits: In CD4+ cells, TCR diversity went up significantly by C4D1, but in CD8+ cells it did not.

As for time point: cycle 4 day 1 (C4D1), after 6 weeks of nivolumab. Each patient relapsed following autologous stem cell transplantation, and prior brentuximab vedotin exposure differed. Profiled with immunoSEQ multiplex PCR; TCRdb holds only in-frame clones, not every one. Altogether 7,000 or so clones are present, approximately 80% being singletons, with the ten largest covering over 40%. This clone was found a few times. The antigen remains unidentified. Material: peripheral blood mononuclear cells (PBMCs), obtained before the fourth cycle of nivolumab. The TCR sequence derives from a human donor with classical Hodgkin lymphoma.

CDR3 residues: CASSWEGPINEQFF. The CDR3 DNA is TGTGCCAGTAGCTGGGAGGGGCCCATAAATGAGCAGTTCTTC. J is TRBJ2-1 and V is TRBV19; 7 nucleotides align to TRBD2. Germline V gene lookup returns CDR1 LNHDA and CDR2 SQIVND (reference sequence). The CDR3 extends over 14 amino acids. The J segment lost 7 bases and the V segment lost 6 bases, leaving 9 bases of the junction unmatched. Filled out from reference TRBV19 and TRBJ2-1, the complete variable domain reads DGGITQSPKYLFRKEGQNVTLSCEQNLNHDAMYWYRQDPGQGLRLIYYSQIVNDFQKGDIAEGYSVSREKKESFPLTVTSAQKNPTAFYLCASSWEGPINEQFFGPGTRLTVL.